Listed below are T cell receptor beta chains from one sample, sequenced in a study of blood T cell repertoires in COVID-19. Produced via immunoSEQ multiplex PCR; TCRdb's table is partial and in-frame only. This sample yields about 200,000 clones, of which approximately 82% are seen a single time; approximately 6.9% belongs to the top ten. The sample consisted of peripheral blood. The origin of the receptors is a human donor with acute or convalescent COVID-19. The donor label of this sample is uncertain. Each CDR3 is given with its conserved first and last residue. A D gene is named only where the DNA matches it firmly. Clone size, where shown, is once, few, many, or a class for clones that have expanded.

cdr3_aa	cdr3_nt	v_call	j_call	d_call	clone_size
CASGTTGGGLETQYF	TGTGCCAGCGGGACTACGGGGGGCGGGTTAGAGACCCAGTACTTC	TRBV11-1	TRBJ2-5	-	-
CASSKSTYEQYF	TGTGCCAGCAGTAAGAGTACCTACGAGCAGTACTTC	TRBV7-8	TRBJ2-7	-	-
CASSSERRGTNTGELFF	TGTGCCAGTAGTTCAGAACGACGGGGTACGAACACCGGGGAGCTGTTTTTT	TRBV19	TRBJ2-2	-	-
CASSPWTDSSYEQYF	TGTGCCAGCAGCCCTTGGACGGACAGCTCCTACGAGCAGTACTTC	TRBV7-2	TRBJ2-7	-	once
CASSYLAGGSYNEQFF	TGTGCCAGCAGTTACTTAGCGGGAGGATCTTACAATGAGCAGTTCTTC	TRBV6-5	TRBJ2-1	TRBD2	-
CASSLETVVNSPLHF	TGTGCCAGCAGCTTAGAGACAGTCGTCAATTCACCCCTCCACTTT	TRBV7-8	TRBJ1-6	-	once
CASSDSWSSVNYGYTF	TGTGCCAGCAGTGACTCATGGTCGAGCGTTAACTATGGCTACACCTTC	TRBV6-4	TRBJ1-2	-	-
CASSFDRRGDYEQYF	TGTGCCAGCAGTTTTGACCGTCGGGGGGACTACGAGCAGTACTTC	TRBV27	TRBJ2-7	TRBD2	-
CAISGQGYQPQHF	TGTGCCATCAGTGGACAGGGCTATCAGCCCCAGCATTTT	TRBV10-3	TRBJ1-5	TRBD1	-
CAIRASGSGDTGELFF	TGTGCCATCAGGGCTAGCGGGTCAGGAGATACCGGGGAGCTGTTTTTT	TRBV10-3	TRBJ2-2	TRBD2	once
CASSPGGDYGYTF	TGTGCCAGCTCACCAGGGGGCGACTATGGCTACACCTTC	TRBV18	TRBJ1-2	-	-
CASSSGVAKNIQYF	TGTGCCAGCAGCTCAGGGGTCGCCAAAAACATTCAGTACTTC	TRBV7-2	TRBJ2-4	-	-
CASSRDRVTEAFF	TGTGCCAGCAGTCGGGACAGGGTCACTGAAGCTTTCTTT	TRBV28	TRBJ1-1	TRBD1	-
CASSLAGTGDEKLFF	TGCGCCAGCAGCTTAGCCGGGACAGGCGATGAAAAACTGTTTTTT	TRBV5-1	TRBJ1-4	TRBD1	few
CATSDPTGGNEQFF	TGTGCCACCAGTGATCCGACAGGGGGTAATGAGCAGTTCTTC	TRBV24-1	TRBJ2-1	TRBD1	-
CASSLGGAKAEAFF	TGTGCCAGCAGCTTAGGTGGGGCGAAGGCTGAAGCTTTCTTT	TRBV7-9	TRBJ1-1	-	-
CASSESVRRGPYEQYF	TGCGCCAGCAGTGAGTCCGTGCGCCGAGGGCCCTACGAGCAGTACTTC	TRBV10-2	TRBJ2-7	-	once
CASSSPGTGDTEAFF	TGTGCCAGCAGTTCCCCCGGGACAGGTGACACTGAAGCTTTCTTT	TRBV6-5	TRBJ1-1	TRBD1	few
CAWSVAGSTNEQFF	TGTGCCTGGAGTGTGGCCGGGAGTACGAATGAGCAGTTCTTC	TRBV30	TRBJ2-1	-	-
CASSLNTGELFF	TGTGCCAGCAGCCTGAACACCGGGGAGCTGTTTTTT	TRBV6-5	TRBJ2-2	-	-
CASSSRDRGNQPQHF	TGTGCCAGCAGTTCACGGGACAGGGGCAATCAGCCCCAGCATTTT	TRBV6-5	TRBJ1-5	TRBD1	-
CASSSGVNQPQHF	TGTGCCAGCAGTTCGGGGGTTAATCAGCCCCAGCATTTT	TRBV6-6	TRBJ1-5	-	-
CASSPPGGGSYEQYF	TGCGCCAGCAGCCCCCCCGGGGGAGGATCGTACGAGCAGTACTTC	TRBV5-1	TRBJ2-7	-	-
CASSVSGSSYTF	TGTGCCAGCAGCGTATCAGGCTCCAGCTACACCTTC	TRBV9	TRBJ1-2	-	-
CASSYPRAYNEQFF	TGTGCCAGCAGTTACCCACGGGCCTACAATGAGCAGTTCTTC	TRBV6-5	TRBJ2-1	-	once
CATSDPPGVGTDTQYF	TGTGCCACCAGTGATCCTCCGGGGGTGGGCACAGATACGCAGTATTTT	TRBV24-1	TRBJ2-3	-	-
CASSIGGLTYEQYF	TGTGCCAGTAGTATTGGCGGGCTGACCTACGAGCAGTACTTC	TRBV19	TRBJ2-7	-	-
CAWTGQWGQPQHF	TGTGCCTGGACCGGACAGTGGGGCCAGCCCCAGCATTTT	TRBV30	TRBJ1-5	-	-
CASSPIVTGSTGANVLTF	TGTGCCAGCTCACCGATCGTAACAGGTTCCACTGGGGCCAACGTCCTGACTTTC	TRBV18	TRBJ2-6	-	-